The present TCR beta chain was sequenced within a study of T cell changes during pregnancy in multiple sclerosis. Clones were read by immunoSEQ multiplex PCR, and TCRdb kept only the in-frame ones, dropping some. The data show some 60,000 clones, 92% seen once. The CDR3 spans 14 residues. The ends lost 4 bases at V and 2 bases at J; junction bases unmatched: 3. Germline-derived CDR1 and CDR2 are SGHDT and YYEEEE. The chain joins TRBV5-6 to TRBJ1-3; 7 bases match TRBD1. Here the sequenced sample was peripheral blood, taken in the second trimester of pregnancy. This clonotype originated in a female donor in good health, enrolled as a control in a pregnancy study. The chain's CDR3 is CASSTTGAGNTIYF. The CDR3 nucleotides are TGTGCCAGCAGCACTACAGGGGCTGGAAACACCATATATTTT.